Sequencing of this T cell receptor beta chain was carried out in a study of PD-1 blockade in classical Hodgkin lymphoma. The wider study: Nivolumab dosing for patients was 3 mg/kg, administered intravenously every 2 weeks. Regarding the study as a whole: It was among complete responders that baseline diversity resembled that of newly diagnosed patients.

Every patient relapsed after autologous stem cell transplantation, and brentuximab vedotin exposure varied. The investigators isolated CD8+ T cells from thawed PBMCs using magnetic negative selection. With regard to this clone: Its antigen is not known.

Assay: immunoSEQ multiplex PCR; the TCRdb copy retains only in-frame clones and omits some. The profile shows approximately 4,700 clones, around four fifths of them singletons. The V gene's germline CDR1 is MGHDK and CDR2 SYGVNS. This CDR3 has 12 amino acids. The germline V and J ends were trimmed by 1 base and 8 bases, with 7 bases remaining between them. This receptor was obtained from a human donor with classical Hodgkin lymphoma. V gene TRBV25-1 combines with J gene TRBJ2-3, with D tentatively TRBD2 (5 bases). Sequenced here: CD8+ T cells from blood, sampled at baseline. CDR3 coding DNA: TGTGCCAGCAGTGAATTGGGGAGTACGCAGTATTTT. This gives the protein CASSELGSTQYF. The full variable domain, completed using reference TRBV25-1 and TRBJ2-3, is EADIYQTPRYLVIGTGKKITLECSQTMGHDKMYWYQQDPGMELHLIHYSYGVNSTEKGDLSSESTVSRIRTEHFPLTLESARPSHTSQYLCASSELGSTQYFGPGTRLTVL.